The 14 T cell receptor beta chains listed next were all sequenced from one sample in a study of cytotoxic CD8 clonotypes in ibrutinib-treated CLL. The assay was immunoSEQ multiplex PCR, and TCRdb's table has in-frame clones only and misses some. Found here are about 130,000 clones, around four fifths of them singletons; the top ten hold 2.5% to 3.5%. Source: PBMCs, taken after 24 months of ibrutinib treatment. These receptors all come from a human donor with chronic lymphocytic leukemia.

This clone occurred once. The rearrangement uses TRBV19 and TRBJ2-5; D not certain. The CDR3 runs to 14 residues. CDR1 and CDR2 from the germline V gene are LNHDA and SQIVND (reference sequence). The ends were cut back, 5 bases at V and 2 bases at J, with 12 bases in the middle. CDR3 sequence: CASSGMRFQETQYF. The DNA of the CDR3 is TGTGCCAGTAGTGGGATGAGGTTTCAAGAGACCCAGTACTTC.

This clone was observed once. The chain carries TRBV11-3 and TRBJ1-1; tentative D call: TRBD1 (5 bases). V was cut by 2 bases and J by 1 base, with 8 bases left in between. The CDR3 spans 14 residues. The germline CDR1 and CDR2 sequences are SGHNT and YENEEA. As DNA, the CDR3 is TGTGCCAGCAGCTTAAGGGGAACGAACACTGAAGCTTTCTTT. This sequence encodes CASSLRGTNTEAFF.

The rearrangement joins TRBV30 to TRBJ1-1; 9 bases align to TRBD1. The CDR3 length is 13 residues. Trimming took 4 bases from V and 1 from J; bases not matched to a gene: 1. Germline V gene data show CDR1 as GTSNPN and CDR2 as SVGIG (reference sequence). The CDR3 nucleotides are TGTGCCTGGAAGGACAGGGGGAACACTGAAGCTTTCTTT. Translated, it gives CAWKDRGNTEAFF.

The rearrangement uses TRBV15 and TRBJ1-2, with 8 bases that match TRBD1. The CDR3 covers 14 residues. The V and J ends lost 3 bases and 3 bases, in that order; junction bases with no gene match: 3. Per the germline V gene, CDR1 is LNHNV and CDR2 is YYDKDF (reference sequence). The CDR3 DNA reads as TGTGCCACCAGCAGGATGGACAGGGACTATGGCTACACCTTC. It codes for CATSRMDRDYGYTF.

The chain links TRBV14 to TRBJ1-2; the D is unclear. Germline V gene data show CDR1 as SGHDN and CDR2 as FVKESK. The CDR3 length is 13 residues. V dropped 4 bases and J dropped 3 bases, with 9 bases sitting between them. CDR3 in DNA: TGTGCCAGCAGCCCCGGGGTCGACTATGGCTACACCTTC. The encoded protein is CASSPGVDYGYTF. The full variable domain, with the rest looked up from reference TRBV14 and TRBJ1-2, is EAGVTQFPSHSVIEKGQTVTLRCDPISGHDNLYWYRRVMGKEIKFLLHFVKESKQDESGMPNNRFLAERTGGTYSTLKVQPAELEDSGVYFCASSPGVDYGYTFGSGTRLTVV.

The CDR3 loop reads CASSHEGVREKLFF. DNA of the CDR3: TGCGCCAGCAGCCATGAAGGTGTACGCGAAAAACTGTTTTTT. The J gene is TRBJ1-4, the V gene TRBV4-3; no reliable D call. The V gene's germline CDR1 is LGHNA and CDR2 YSLEER. The CDR3 is 14 residues long. Trimming took 3 bases from V and 8 from J, leaving 13 bases between them.

The chain has TRBV6-1 and TRBJ2-7; 8 positions agree with TRBD1. The junction had 6 bases not matched to a gene; V was cut back by 3 bases and J by 5 bases. This CDR3 has 14 residues. Looked up from germline, CDR1 is MNHNS and CDR2 is SASEGT. CDR3 DNA sequence: TGTGCCAGCAGTGAGCAGGGGGCGAAGGACGAGCAGTACTTC. Translation gives CASSEQGAKDEQYF.

The chain links TRBV6-1 to TRBJ1-1, with D possibly TRBD1 on 5 matching bases. The CDR3 contains 11 residues. Trimming left V 3 bases short and J 10 bases short, with 9 bases between. Germline assignment: CDR1 MNHNS and CDR2 SASEGT. This CDR3 reads CASSDRRGAFF. The CDR3 DNA sequence: TGTGCCAGCAGTGATAGGAGGGGAGCTTTCTTT.

This clone was seen just once. The rearrangement links TRBV6-4 to TRBJ1-1; 8 nucleotides line up with TRBD1. The CDR3 totals 14 residues. The trim removed 5 bases at V and 5 bases at J, leaving 7 bases unmatched. Germline lookup yields CDR1 MRHNA and CDR2 SNTAGT. Written as DNA, the CDR3 is TGTGCCAGCAGTAGACAGGGGACAAGTACTGAAGCTTTCTTT. Encoded protein: CASSRQGTSTEAFF.

This clone occurred a few times. This chain links TRBV15 with TRBJ2-5; TRBD1 matches at 7 bases. The trim removed 4 bases at V and 3 bases at J, leaving 5 bases unmatched. Germline-derived CDR1 and CDR2 are LNHNV and YYDKDF (reference sequence). This CDR3 has 14 residues. CDR3 amino acids: CATSIWDRKETQYF. The CDR3 nucleotides read TGTGCCACCAGCATTTGGGACAGAAAAGAGACCCAGTACTTC.

The rearrangement links TRBV20-1 to TRBJ2-4; unclear D gene. Germline values: CDR1 DFQATT, CDR2 SNEGSKA (reference sequence). Trimming removed 5 bases from V and 5 bases from J, with 7 bases in between. This CDR3 is built from 11 residues. The CDR3 DNA reads TGCAGTGCTGCTGGGGAAAACATTCAGTACTTC. Amino acid sequence: CSAAGENIQYF.

This rearrangement joins TRBV19 to TRBJ2-3; D uncertain. The CDR3 spans 14 residues. V was clipped by 5 bases and J by 4 bases, with 13 bases between them. Germline V gene lookup returns CDR1 LNHDA and CDR2 SQIVND (reference sequence). In DNA, the CDR3 is TGTGCCAGTAGTCGTTCCCTGACGGCAGATACGCAGTATTTT. It translates to CASSRSLTADTQYF.

This clone showed up just a few times. The V and J genes are TRBV30 and TRBJ1-1, with D hard to call. V lost 2 bases and J lost 2, with 12 bases in between. CDR3 size: 14 residues. Germline CDR1 reads GTSNPN; CDR2 reads SVGIG (reference sequence). CDR3 nucleotide sequence: TGTGCCTGGAGTATCGGGTTGTCAAACACTGAAGCTTTCTTT. Encoded protein: CAWSIGLSNTEAFF. Full variable domain (outside the CDR3, taken from reference TRBV30 and TRBJ1-1): SQTIHQWPATLVQPVGSPLSLECTVEGTSNPNLYWYRQAAGRGLQLLFYSVGIGQISSEVPQNLSASRPQDRQFILSSKKLLLSDSGFYLCAWSIGLSNTEAFFGQGTRLTVV.

This clone is a singleton in its sample. The chain recombines TRBV7-3 with TRBJ2-1; 7 bases align to TRBD1. V shed 5 bases and J 6 bases; nucleotides not matched to a gene: 7. The germline CDR1 and CDR2 sequences are SGHTA and FQGTGA. This CDR3 has 14 amino acids. The chain's CDR3 is CASSRQGTVNEQFF. In DNA form, the CDR3 reads TGTGCCAGCAGCCGACAAGGGACAGTCAATGAGCAGTTCTTC. The entire variable domain, with the rest obtained from reference TRBV7-3 and TRBJ2-1, is as follows: GAGVSQTPSNKVTEKGKYVELRCDPISGHTALYWYRQSLGQGPEFLIYFQGTGAADDSGLPNDRFFAVRPEGSVSTLKIQRTERGDSAVYLCASSRQGTVNEQFFGPGTRLTVL.